This T cell receptor (beta chain) derives from a study of cytomegalovirus exposure and HLA in healthy donors. Broader study findings: Per a prior analysis, the majority of TCR beta V segments were productive roughly 90% or roughly 30% of the time.

Primers: 60 Vbeta forward and 13 Jbeta reverse. Clones were read by immunoSEQ multiplex PCR, and TCRdb kept only the in-frame ones, dropping some. The sample consists of 90,000 to 100,000 clones, roughly 80% of them appearing once. Germline V CDR1 and CDR2: GTSNPN, SVGIG (reference sequence). This CDR3 spans 15 amino acids. The J segment lost 7 bases and the V segment lost 5 bases, leaving 14 bases of the junction unmatched. About this clone itself: Its specificity is not known.

The chain has TRBV30 and TRBJ2-1; 7 bases align to TRBD2. This clonotype was obtained from a female donor in good health and CMV-seronegative. Sequenced input: PBMCs. CDR3: CAWEYSGRKRNEQFF. CDR3 DNA sequence: TGTGCCTGGGAGTATAGCGGGCGAAAAAGGAATGAGCAGTTCTTC.